The 28 T cell receptor beta chains listed next were all sequenced from one sample in a study of identical twins. TCRdb analysed the 5' RACE reads with MiXCR anew, one entry per CDR3 protein. The sample holds about 340,000 distinct CDR3 sequences; more than 9% are singletons and the top ten take around 7.8%. The same sample was also used in a study of yellow fever vaccine responses in identical twins.

Material for sequencing was CD8+ T cells sorted from blood. These receptors were obtained from a woman under 30 in good health.

The chain recombines TRBV12-3 or TRBV12-4 with TRBJ2-7; possibly TRBD2 for D (6 bases). This CDR3 has 15 amino acids. V lost 1 base, J lost 1 base, and 11 bases lay in between. CDR3 nucleotides: TGTGCCAGCAGTTTAGAAGGCGGGACTTCCTACGAGCAGTACTTC. Its translation: CASSLEGGTSYEQYF.

This clonotype was picked up a small number of times. This CDR3 reads CSARNSGGTSYEQYV. The CDR3 nucleotides are TGCAGTGCTAGAAATAGCGGGGGAACGTCCTACGAGCAGTACGTC. The J gene is TRBJ2-7, the V gene TRBV20-1, with 9 bases lining up with TRBD2. The CDR3 sequence is 15 residues long. Losses at the gene ends were 2 bases for V and 1 base for J; bases not matched to a gene: 6. CDR1 is DFQATT and CDR2 is SNEGSKA in the germline V gene (reference sequence).

The chain joins TRBV7-9 to TRBJ2-2, with D possibly TRBD2 on 5 matching bases. Germline V gene data show CDR1 as SEHNR and CDR2 as FQNEAQ (reference sequence). The CDR3 runs to 14 residues. V lost 5 bases, J lost 4 bases, and 11 bases lay in between. CDR3 bases: TGTGCCAGCAGCCCCGGGATAGTCACCGGGGAGCTGTTTTTT. It codes for CASSPGIVTGELFF.

The chain uses TRBV20-1 and TRBJ2-2; 9 nucleotides match TRBD1. CDR1 is DFQATT, CDR2 SNEGSKA, per germline (reference sequence). There are 15 residues in the CDR3. V shed 6 bases, J shed 0 bases, and the junction held 5 bases outside the gene matches. This chain's CDR3 is CSAEDRGTNTGELFF. CDR3 sequence (DNA): TGCAGTGCGGAGGACAGGGGAACGAACACCGGGGAGCTGTTTTTT.

CDR3 sequence reads: CASSSDVQAKNIQYF. In DNA form, the CDR3 reads TGTGCCAGCAGCTCGGACGTTCAAGCCAAAAACATTCAGTACTTC. The gene calls are TRBV7-8 and TRBJ2-4; D is ambiguous. The germline gives CDR1 SGHVS, CDR2 FQNEAQ. V was pared by 4 bases and J by 0 bases, with 10 bases between. The CDR3 has 15 amino acids.

The genes are TRBV7-4 and TRBJ1-2; D not certain. CDR1 and CDR2 from the germline V gene are SGHVT and SQSDAQ. Trimming cost V 4 bases and J 2 bases, with 14 bases left between them. There are 15 residues in the CDR3. CDR3 DNA sequence: TGTGCCAGCAGCTCCAGGTCCCGAGGGAACTATGGCTACACCTTC. It specifies CASSSRSRGNYGYTF. Full variable domain (outside the CDR3, taken from reference TRBV7-4 and TRBJ1-2): GAGVSQSPRYKVAKRGRDVALRCDSISGHVTLYWYRQTLGQGSEVLTYSQSDAQRDKSGRPSGRFSAERPERSVSTLKIQRTEQGDSAVYLCASSSRSRGNYGYTFGSGTRLTVV.

The sample holds a few counts of this clonotype. The chain joins TRBV7-6 to TRBJ2-1; 9 bases agree with TRBD2. The CDR3 covers 17 residues. Germline lookup yields CDR1 SGHVS and CDR2 FNYEAQ. The V and J ends lost 7 bases and 0 bases, in that order; junction bases with no gene match: 10. This chain's CDR3 is CASTAPSGEVSYNEQFF. The CDR3 nucleotides are TGTGCCAGCACCGCCCCTAGCGGGGAGGTCTCCTACAATGAGCAGTTCTTC.

This clonotype appeared a few times. J is TRBJ1-5 and V is TRBV20-1; perhaps TRBD1 as D (5 bases). CDR1 DFQATT and CDR2 SNEGSKA come from the germline V gene (reference sequence). The CDR3 sequence is 14 residues long. Trimming pared 3 bases from V and 2 bases from J, leaving 11 bases between. The CDR3 region is CSASAGEGNQPQHF. The DNA of the CDR3 is TGCAGTGCTAGCGCGGGGGAGGGCAATCAGCCCCAGCATTTT.

The chain joins TRBV5-1 to TRBJ2-6; D uncertain. CDR1 and CDR2 from the germline V gene are SGHRS and YFSETQ. This CDR3 spans 19 amino acids. The germline V and J ends were trimmed by 3 bases and 0 bases, with 19 bases remaining between them. The CDR3 nucleotides are TGCGCCAGCAGCTGGGTGGGCAGCAAAACAACCTCTGGGGCCAACGTCCTGACTTTC. Translating it yields CASSWVGSKTTSGANVLTF.

The chain links TRBV2 to TRBJ2-1; 8 nucleotides match TRBD2. The CDR3 spans 15 residues. Germline-derived CDR1 and CDR2 are SNHLY and FYNNEI. The trim removed 2 bases at V and 6 bases at J, leaving 6 bases unmatched. The chain's CDR3 is CASSETLGTSNEQFF. The CDR3 nucleotides are TGTGCCAGCAGTGAAACCCTCGGGACTAGCAATGAGCAGTTCTTC.

This clonotype was seen a single time. The rearrangement uses TRBV12-3 or TRBV12-4 and TRBJ2-3; D possibly uses TRBD1 or TRBD2 (5 bases each). The CDR3 totals 12 residues. The ends were cut back, 5 bases at V and 7 bases at J, with 10 bases in the middle. CDR3: CASSDPGHTQYF. CDR3 bases: TGTGCCAGCAGTGACCCGGGACATACGCAGTATTTT.

This clonotype was recorded many times. The chain's CDR3 is CASSETSLAKNIQYF. The CDR3 region has the DNA TGTGCCAGCAGTGAAACGAGTTTAGCCAAAAACATTCAGTACTTC. The chain has TRBV2 and TRBJ2-4; no definite D call. The V end lost 2 bases, the J end lost 0 bases, and 8 bases lay between the germline ends. The CDR3 length is 15 residues. Germline CDR1 SNHLY, CDR2 FYNNEI.

In this sample, this clonotype turned up a few times. V gene TRBV27 combines with J gene TRBJ2-5; D uncertain. The CDR3 is 12 residues long. Trimming pared 8 bases from V and 1 base from J, leaving 8 bases between. Germline CDR1 and CDR2: MNHEY and SMNVEV (reference sequence). Written as DNA, the CDR3 is TGTGCCAGCGGCTGGACCCAAGAGACCCAGTACTTC. It codes for CASGWTQETQYF.

This clonotype was observed a few times. The chain recombines TRBV20-1 with TRBJ1-1; D is perhaps TRBD1 (5 bases). The CDR3 runs 11 residues. Trimming left V 4 bases short and J 7 bases short, with 10 bases between. Germline assignment: CDR1 DFQATT and CDR2 SNEGSKA (reference sequence). CDR3 nucleotide sequence: TGCAGTGCTACAACAGGTTTTGAAGCTTTCTTT. Its translation is CSATTGFEAFF.

The table lists this clonotype with many counts. This rearrangement joins TRBV24-1 to TRBJ2-1; D may be TRBD1 or TRBD2 (5 bases each). Trimming pared 2 bases from V and 3 bases from J, leaving 10 bases between. This CDR3 contains 15 residues. The germline V gene encodes CDR1 KGHDR and CDR2 SFDVKD. The CDR3 DNA follows: TGTGCCACCAGTGATTCCGGGACCTTCTACAATGAGCAGTTCTTC. It encodes CATSDSGTFYNEQFF.

The rearrangement links TRBV14 to TRBJ2-1, with TRBD2 matching 9 bases. CDR1 is SGHDN and CDR2 is FVKESK in the germline V gene. This CDR3 contains 14 residues. The trim removed 1 base at V and 15 bases at J, leaving 10 bases unmatched. Here the CDR3 reads CASSQAQIGTSLFF. The DNA for the CDR3 is TGTGCCAGCAGCCAAGCCCAGATCGGGACTAGCCTGTTCTTC.

Worth noting for this clonotype: At one of its ends the junction is not consistent with the germline gene, which may arise from a read error. V usage is TRBV20-1 and J usage is TRBJ2-1, with unresolved D. The CDR3 runs to 13 residues. Germline lookup yields CDR1 DFQATT and CDR2 SNEGSKA (reference sequence). The CDR3, as DNA: TGCAGTGCTAGAGATCGCTCCGACAATGAGCAGTTCTTC. It encodes CSARDRSDNEQFF.

Only a few counts were recorded for this clonotype. In DNA, the CDR3 is TGTGCCAGCAGCTTGTACAGGGGCCTCAATCAGCCCCAGCATTTT. Its translation: CASSLYRGLNQPQHF. The chain has TRBV5-8 and TRBJ1-5; TRBD1 matches at 7 bases. V shed 1 base and J 3 bases; nucleotides not matched to a gene: 4. Germline-derived CDR1 and CDR2 are SGHTS and YDEGEE. There are 15 residues in the CDR3.

This clonotype was counted many times. The V and J genes are TRBV24-1 and TRBJ2-7; D not resolved. This CDR3 is 11 amino acids long. Germline V gene lookup returns CDR1 KGHDR and CDR2 SFDVKD. The V and J ends lost 2 bases and 2 bases respectively, with 0 bases between them. Here the CDR3 DNA reads TGTGCCACCAGTGATTCCTACGAGCAGTACTTC. Amino acid sequence: CATSDSYEQYF.

Many counts were recorded for this clonotype. The chain couples TRBV29-1 to TRBJ1-2; TRBD1 aligns across 7 bases. After removal of 7 bases from V and 2 bases from J, the junction contained 10 bases not matched to a gene. The CDR3 has 14 amino acids. The germline CDR1 and CDR2 sequences are SQVTM and ANQGSEA. The CDR3 protein is CSAGDSSANYGYTF. The CDR3 nucleotides read TGCAGCGCTGGGGACAGTTCAGCCAACTATGGCTACACCTTC.

This chain joins TRBV7-9 and TRBJ2-1, with D possibly being TRBD1 (6 bases). Germline CDR1 SEHNR, CDR2 FQNEAQ (reference sequence). The V end was cut by 5 bases, the J end by 10 bases, with 12 bases between. This CDR3 has 12 residues. Here the CDR3 DNA reads TGTGCCAGCAGCCTATCAGGGGCGGAGCAGTTCTTC. Translated: CASSLSGAEQFF.

This clonotype was picked up many times. The chain carries TRBV7-9 and TRBJ2-7; TRBD1 matches 7 bases. This CDR3 region has 15 residues. V trimming: 4 bases; J trimming: 0 bases; junction bases outside the gene matches: 6. Germline CDR1 and CDR2: SEHNR and FQNEAQ (reference sequence). Here the CDR3 DNA reads TGTGCCAGCAGCTCAGCCGGGACAGCCTCCTACGAGCAGTACTTC. Its protein product is CASSSAGTASYEQYF.

This clonotype showed up just a few times. V usage is TRBV10-3 and J usage is TRBJ2-3, with 7 bases that match TRBD2. This CDR3 has 18 amino acids. The germline gives CDR1 ENHRY, CDR2 SYGVKD. V shed 4 bases and J 2 bases; nucleotides not matched to a gene: 15. CDR3 sequence (DNA): TGTGCCATCAGTGCGGGGGGTCAACTAAGTAAGGCCACAGATACGCAGTATTTT. It specifies CAISAGGQLSKATDTQYF.

V is TRBV7-9 and J is TRBJ2-7, with 9 bases aligning to TRBD1. CDR3 length equals 14 residues. The junction had 7 bases not matched to a gene; V was cut back by 5 bases and J by 5 bases. The V gene's germline CDR1 is SEHNR and CDR2 FQNEAQ (reference sequence). The CDR3 sequence is CASSPGQGWNEQYF. The CDR3 bases are TGTGCCAGCAGCCCCGGACAGGGGTGGAACGAGCAGTACTTC.

The chain couples TRBV2 to TRBJ1-3, with D maybe TRBD1 (6 bases). The CDR3 sequence is 15 residues long. The germline CDR1 and CDR2 sequences are SNHLY and FYNNEI. Trimming removed 6 bases from V and 0 bases from J, with 12 bases in between. The CDR3 protein is CASSGQTRSGNTIYF. The CDR3 DNA is TGTGCCAGCAGCGGACAGACGCGCTCTGGAAACACCATATATTTT. Based on the CDR3 plus reference TRBV2 and TRBJ1-3, the full variable domain is EPEVTQTPSHQVTQMGQEVILRCVPISNHLYFYWYRQILGQKVEFLVSFYNNEISEKSEIFDDQFSVERPDGSNFTLKIRSTKLEDSAMYFCASSGQTRSGNTIYFGEGSWLTVV.

This rearrangement joins TRBV4-1 to TRBJ2-5; D is possibly TRBD2 (5 bases). Germline CDR1 reads MGHRA; CDR2 reads YSYEKL. V lost 0 bases to trimming and J lost 5 bases, with 16 bases between them. The CDR3 runs to 16 residues. The chain's CDR3 is CASSQDPQAGEETQYF. In nucleotides, the CDR3 is TGCGCCAGCAGCCAAGATCCCCAGGCCGGGGAGGAGACCCAGTACTTC.

The V and J genes are TRBV15 and TRBJ2-1, with 8 bases matching TRBD1. Trimming at V came to 1 base and at J to 6 bases, leaving 5 bases not matched to a gene. Germline loops: CDR1 LNHNV, CDR2 YYDKDF (reference sequence). The CDR3 covers 15 residues. This CDR3 is CATSRGRTGSNEQFF. The CDR3 nucleotides read TGTGCCACCAGCAGAGGACGGACAGGGAGCAATGAGCAGTTCTTC.

The table lists this clonotype with a few counts. The V call is TRBV7-6, the J call TRBJ2-1; 11 bases are shared with TRBD2. The CDR3 covers 15 residues. Germline V gene data show CDR1 as SGHVS and CDR2 as FNYEAQ. Trimming cost V 5 bases and J 4 bases; bases outside gene matches: 4. This CDR3 reads CASSPTSGIYNEQFF. The CDR3 DNA is TGTGCCAGCAGCCCGACTAGCGGGATTTACAATGAGCAGTTCTTC. Drawing the rest from reference TRBV7-6 and TRBJ2-1, the complete variable domain is GAGVSQSPRYKVTKRGQDVALRCDPISGHVSLYWYRQALGQGPEFLTYFNYEAQQDKSGLPNDRFSAERPEGSISTLTIQRTEQRDSAMYRCASSPTSGIYNEQFFGPGTRLTVL.